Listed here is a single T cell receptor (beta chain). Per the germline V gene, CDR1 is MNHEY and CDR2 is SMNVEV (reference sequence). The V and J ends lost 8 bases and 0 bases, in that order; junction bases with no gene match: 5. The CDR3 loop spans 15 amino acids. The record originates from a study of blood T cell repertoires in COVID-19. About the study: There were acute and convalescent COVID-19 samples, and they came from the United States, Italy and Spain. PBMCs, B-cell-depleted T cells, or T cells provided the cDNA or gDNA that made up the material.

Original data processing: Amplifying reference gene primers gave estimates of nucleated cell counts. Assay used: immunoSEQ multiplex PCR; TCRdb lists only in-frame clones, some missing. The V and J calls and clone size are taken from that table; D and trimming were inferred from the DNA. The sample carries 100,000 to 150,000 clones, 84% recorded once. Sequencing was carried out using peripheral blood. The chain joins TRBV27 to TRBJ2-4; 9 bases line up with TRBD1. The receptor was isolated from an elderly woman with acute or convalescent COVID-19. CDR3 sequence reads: CASRGQGRAKNIQYF. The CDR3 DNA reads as TGTGCCAGCCGAGGACAGGGGAGAGCCAAAAACATTCAGTACTTC.